What follows are 16 T cell receptor beta chains derived from one specimen sequenced in a study of T cell responses to AZD1222 COVID-19 vaccine. TCRdb's copy holds only in-frame clones and misses some; the assay was immunoSEQ multiplex PCR. This table has some 200,000 clones, roughly nine tenths appearing once. The source was peripheral blood, collected 28 days after the second AZD1222 dose. These receptors all come from an adult who received the AZD1222 COVID-19 vaccine.

The genes are TRBV6-5 and TRBJ2-3; D uncertain. Looked up from germline, CDR1 is MNHEY and CDR2 is SVGAGI. The CDR3 covers 14 residues. Deletions cut 0 bases from V and 3 bases from J, with 7 bases between. CDR3 protein: CASSYSMGTDTQYF. The DNA of the CDR3 is TGTGCCAGCAGTTACTCGATGGGGACAGATACGCAGTATTTT.

This clone appeared once. The chain is built from TRBV2 and TRBJ1-5; TRBD1 might be the D (5 bases). Germline V CDR1 and CDR2: SNHLY, FYNNEI. Trimming took 8 bases from V and 2 from J, leaving 13 bases between them. The CDR3 consists of 14 residues. The CDR3 sequence: CASGRAFGNQPQHF. For the CDR3, the DNA is TGTGCCAGCGGCAGGGCGTTCGGCAATCAGCCCCAGCATTTT.

The V gene is TRBV27, the J gene TRBJ2-7; no reliable D call. The CDR3 is 14 residues long. V lost 5 bases and J lost 6, with 17 bases in between. Per the germline V gene, CDR1 is MNHEY and CDR2 is SMNVEV (reference sequence). CDR3: CASSPQHSPGEQYF. The DNA for the CDR3 is TGTGCCAGCAGTCCTCAACATTCTCCAGGCGAGCAGTACTTC.

CDR3 protein: CASSSEETQYF. DNA of the CDR3: TGTGCCAGCAGCTCAGAAGAGACCCAGTACTTC. The rearrangement links TRBV9 to TRBJ2-5; no definite D call. CDR1 is SGDLS, CDR2 YYNGEE, per germline. V shed 4 bases and J shed 3 bases, with 4 bases lying between them. The CDR3 loop spans 11 amino acids.

This clone was picked up one time. The V and J genes are TRBV28 and TRBJ1-2; D not certain. Germline assignment: CDR1 MDHEN and CDR2 SYDVKM. V lost 2 bases and J 4 bases, leaving 8 bases between the germline ends. The CDR3 has 13 residues. DNA for the CDR3: TGTGCCAGCAGTTTAGGCAGCGCCTATGGCTACACCTTC. Translated, it gives CASSLGSAYGYTF.

The rearrangement links TRBV24-1 to TRBJ1-5; D unresolved. Per the germline V gene, CDR1 is KGHDR and CDR2 is SFDVKD. Deletions cut 3 bases from V and 5 bases from J, with 10 bases between. This CDR3 contains 14 residues. The CDR3 here is CATSDVGGHQPQHF. CDR3 in DNA: TGTGCCACCAGTGATGTGGGAGGCCATCAGCCCCAGCATTTT.

The chain carries TRBV19 and TRBJ2-5, with D tentatively TRBD1 (5 bases). The germline gives CDR1 LNHDA, CDR2 SQIVND (reference sequence). With 6 bases removed from V and 2 bases from J, the gap between germline ends came to 13 bases. The CDR3 spans 14 residues. CDR3 protein: CASRAPGIQETQYF. Here the CDR3 DNA reads TGTGCCAGTAGGGCTCCAGGGATTCAAGAGACCCAGTACTTC.

This rearrangement joins TRBV18 to TRBJ1-6, with 7 bases fitting TRBD1. This CDR3 has 15 amino acids. Trimming cost V 1 base and J 10 bases; bases outside gene matches: 7. Germline CDR1 is KGHSH and CDR2 is LQKENI. The CDR3 coding sequence is TGTGCCAGCTCACCACAGACGGGCAGGGGGTCACCCCTCCACTTT. It encodes CASSPQTGRGSPLHF.

The V and J genes are TRBV19 and TRBJ1-5; 11 bases are shared with TRBD1. Germline assignment: CDR1 LNHDA and CDR2 SQIVND (reference sequence). The CDR3 loop spans 16 amino acids. The V segment lost 7 bases and the J segment 1 base; nucleotides outside the gene matches: 6. Written as DNA, the CDR3 is TGTGCCAGTAACCAATGGGACAGGGGGAGCAATCAGCCCCAGCATTTT. Translation gives CASNQWDRGSNQPQHF.

The chain joins TRBV11-1 to TRBJ2-1; 10 bases align to TRBD1. Unmatched junction bases numbered 4, after V lost 6 bases and J lost 5 bases. This CDR3 contains 14 residues. Germline V lookup: CDR1 SGHAT, CDR2 FQDESV (reference sequence). This chain's CDR3 is CASSSGQGHNEQFF. The CDR3 nucleotides are TGTGCCAGCAGTTCGGGACAGGGGCACAATGAGCAGTTCTTC.

The rearrangement uses TRBV25-1 and TRBJ1-4, with a possible D match to TRBD1 (6 bases). The V end was cut by 6 bases, the J end by 0 bases, with 20 bases between. The germline V gene encodes CDR1 MGHDK and CDR2 SYGVNS. The CDR3 loop spans 18 amino acids. CDR3 nucleotide sequence: TGTGCCAGCAGCAACGGGACAAAAGTTTCCCCAACTAATGAAAAACTGTTTTTT. This encodes CASSNGTKVSPTNEKLFF.

The V gene is TRBV28, the J gene TRBJ2-7; 10 bases agree with TRBD1. The germline V gene encodes CDR1 MDHEN and CDR2 SYDVKM. Germline trimming cut 6 bases from V and 4 bases from J; bases unmatched to any gene: 6. This CDR3 spans 14 amino acids. The CDR3 sequence: CASSPDRGRYEQYF. The CDR3 nucleotides read TGTGCCAGCAGCCCCGACAGGGGGCGTTACGAGCAGTACTTC.

The chain couples TRBV5-1 to TRBJ2-5, with TRBD1 identical over 7 bases. V lost 4 bases, J lost 0 bases, and 6 bases stayed unmatched. The CDR3 has 15 amino acids. Germline V gene data show CDR1 as SGHRS and CDR2 as YFSETQ. The CDR3: CASSTGDRDQETQYF. The CDR3 region has the DNA TGCGCCAGCAGCACCGGGGACAGAGACCAAGAGACCCAGTACTTC.

The rearrangement joins TRBV7-9 to TRBJ1-3; TRBD1 is a possible D gene (5 bases). The germline V and J ends were trimmed by 5 bases and 4 bases, with 18 bases remaining between them. Germline V lookup: CDR1 SEHNR, CDR2 FQNEAQ (reference sequence). CDR3 size: 16 residues. The CDR3 here is CASSQQKTGAGNTIYF. CDR3 DNA: TGTGCCAGCAGCCAGCAGAAAACAGGAGCCGGAAACACCATATATTTT.

The chain couples TRBV7-3 to TRBJ2-3, with D uncertain. V dropped 5 bases and J dropped 2 bases, with 8 bases sitting between them. Germline V gene data show CDR1 as SGHTA and CDR2 as FQGTGA. The CDR3 loop spans 13 amino acids. The CDR3 here is CASSTRFTDTQYF. The DNA of the CDR3 is TGTGCCAGCAGCACCCGATTCACAGATACGCAGTATTTT.

CDR3 DNA sequence: TGTGCCAGCAGCCAACTGGGCGAGCAGTACTTC. Translated, it gives CASSQLGEQYF. The gene calls are TRBV3-1 (or the pseudogene TRBV3-2) and TRBJ2-7; D is undetermined. Trimming removed 2 bases at V and 6 bases at J, with 5 bases between. This CDR3 comprises 11 residues. From germline, CDR1 is LGHDT and CDR2 YNNKEL (reference sequence).